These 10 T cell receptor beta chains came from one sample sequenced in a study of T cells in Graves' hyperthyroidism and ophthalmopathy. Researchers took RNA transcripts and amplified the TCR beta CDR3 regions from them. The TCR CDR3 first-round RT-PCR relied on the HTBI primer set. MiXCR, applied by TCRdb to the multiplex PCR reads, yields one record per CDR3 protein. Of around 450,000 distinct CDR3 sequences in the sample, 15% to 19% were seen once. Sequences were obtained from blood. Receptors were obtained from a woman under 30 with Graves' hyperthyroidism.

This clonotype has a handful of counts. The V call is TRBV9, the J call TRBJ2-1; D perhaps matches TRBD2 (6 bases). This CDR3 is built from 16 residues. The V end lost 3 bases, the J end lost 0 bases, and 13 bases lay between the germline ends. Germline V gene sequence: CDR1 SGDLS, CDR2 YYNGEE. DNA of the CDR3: TGTGCCAGCAGCGGGAGGGACCCTCGCTCCTACAATGAGCAGTTCTTC. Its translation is CASSGRDPRSYNEQFF.

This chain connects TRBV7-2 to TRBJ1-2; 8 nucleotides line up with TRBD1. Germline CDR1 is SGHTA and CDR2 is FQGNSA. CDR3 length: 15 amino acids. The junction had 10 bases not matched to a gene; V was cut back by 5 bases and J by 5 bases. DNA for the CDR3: TGTGCCAGCAGCACGACCGGGACAGGCATTTATGGCTACACCTTC. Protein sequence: CASSTTGTGIYGYTF.

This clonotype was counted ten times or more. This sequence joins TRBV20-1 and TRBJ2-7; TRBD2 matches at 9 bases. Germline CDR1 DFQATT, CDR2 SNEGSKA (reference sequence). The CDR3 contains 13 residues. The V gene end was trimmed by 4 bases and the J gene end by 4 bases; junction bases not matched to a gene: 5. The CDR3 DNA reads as TGCAGTGCTAAGGGACTAGCTGAATACGAGCAGTACTTC. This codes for CSAKGLAEYEQYF.

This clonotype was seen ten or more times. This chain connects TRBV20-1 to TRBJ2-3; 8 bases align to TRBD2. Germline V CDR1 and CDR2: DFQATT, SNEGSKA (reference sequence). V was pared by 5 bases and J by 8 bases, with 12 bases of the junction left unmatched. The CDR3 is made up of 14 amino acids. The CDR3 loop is CSAYLGTSWGTQYF. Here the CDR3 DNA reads TGCAGTGCTTACCTCGGGACTAGTTGGGGTACGCAGTATTTT.

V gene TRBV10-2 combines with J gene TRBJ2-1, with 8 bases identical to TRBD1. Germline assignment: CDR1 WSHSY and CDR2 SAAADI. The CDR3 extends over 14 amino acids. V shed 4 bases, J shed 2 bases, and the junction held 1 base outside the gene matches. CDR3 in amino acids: CASSGQGTYNEQFF. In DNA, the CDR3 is TGCGCCAGCAGTGGACAGGGGACCTACAATGAGCAGTTCTTC.

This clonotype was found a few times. The CDR3 is CASSPQGQRRSTNEKLFF. The CDR3 DNA sequence: TGTGCCAGTAGTCCCCAAGGACAGCGTCGTTCAACTAATGAAAAACTGTTTTTT. This chain uses TRBV19 with TRBJ1-4, with a tentative D call TRBD1 (6 bases). Trimming cost V 5 bases and J 0 bases, with 19 bases left between them. CDR1 is LNHDA and CDR2 is SQIVND in the germline V gene (reference sequence). The CDR3 is made up of 18 amino acids.

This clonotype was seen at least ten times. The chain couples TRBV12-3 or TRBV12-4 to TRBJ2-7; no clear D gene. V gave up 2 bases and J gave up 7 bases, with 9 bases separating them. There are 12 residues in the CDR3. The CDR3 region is CASSLFVTEQYF. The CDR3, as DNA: TGTGCCAGCAGTTTATTTGTTACAGAGCAGTACTTC.

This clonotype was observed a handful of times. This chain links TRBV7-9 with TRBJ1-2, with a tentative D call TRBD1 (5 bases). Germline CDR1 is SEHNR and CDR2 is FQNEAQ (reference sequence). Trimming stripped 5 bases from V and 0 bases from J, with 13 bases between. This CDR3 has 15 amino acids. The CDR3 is CASSRTGLSNYGYTF. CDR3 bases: TGTGCCAGCAGCCGCACGGGACTATCTAACTATGGCTACACCTTC.

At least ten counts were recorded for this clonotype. The CDR3 is CASSRGGHLTGELFF. CDR3 bases: TGTGCCAGCTCCCGGGGGGGACACCTCACCGGGGAGCTGTTTTTT. The chain is built from TRBV18 and TRBJ2-2; 8 bases align to TRBD2. V was pared by 6 bases and J by 4 bases, with 7 bases of the junction left unmatched. The germline V gene encodes CDR1 KGHSH and CDR2 LQKENI. The CDR3 is 15 residues long.

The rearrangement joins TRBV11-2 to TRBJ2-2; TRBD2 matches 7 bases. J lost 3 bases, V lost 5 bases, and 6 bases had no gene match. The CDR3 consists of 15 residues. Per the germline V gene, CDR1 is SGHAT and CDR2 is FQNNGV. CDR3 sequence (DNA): TGTGCCAGCAGCCCTCAGGCGGGGGACACCGGGGAGCTGTTTTTT. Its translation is CASSPQAGDTGELFF.